The sequence of this T cell receptor (beta chain) was determined in a study of OX40 agonist ivuxolimab in advanced cancers. The wider study: All patients had ivuxolimab intravenously every 2 weeks at 0.01 to 10 mg/kg. Hepatocellular carcinoma, melanoma, renal cell or head and neck cancer occurred in dose-escalation patients.

V gave up 6 bases and J gave up 6 bases, with 14 bases separating them. CDR3 length: 14 residues. CDR1 SGHTA and CDR2 FQGNSA come from the germline V gene. A history of autoimmune disease or systemic immunosuppression excluded patients. The sampling schedule covered blood at baseline, cycle 4 day 1, and cycle 7 day 1. Sequencing used immunoSEQ multiplex PCR; TCRdb keeps in-frame clones, though not all of them. Altogether roughly 67,000 clones are present, roughly 88% being singletons, with the ten largest covering roughly 0.29%. This rearrangement joins TRBV7-2 to TRBJ1-4; D unresolved. The receptor's source is an adult with an advanced solid tumor such as melanoma, head and neck, liver or kidney cancer. Sequencing was performed on CD4+ or CD8+ T cells sorted from blood, taken in a trial of the OX40 agonist ivuxolimab. Here the CDR3 reads CASRAGLGDEKLFF. For the CDR3, the DNA is TGTGCCAGCAGAGCCGGGCTCGGAGATGAAAAACTGTTTTTT. Together with reference TRBV7-2 and TRBJ1-4, the CDR3 gives the full variable domain: GAGVSQSPSNKVTEKGKDVELRCDPISGHTALYWYRQSLGQGLEFLIYFQGNSAPDKSGLPSDRFSAERTGGSVSTLTIQRTQQEDSAVYLCASRAGLGDEKLFFGSGTQLSVL.